The clone carrying this T cell receptor (beta chain) was observed a single time. Its antigen is not known. Sequencing used immunoSEQ multiplex PCR; TCRdb keeps in-frame clones, though not all of them. The sample consists of roughly 66,000 clones, around nine tenths of them appearing once. Trimming shortened V by 3 bases and J by 6 bases, and 9 bases separated the two germline ends. The CDR3 totals 13 residues. From germline, CDR1 is LNHNV and CDR2 YYDKDF (reference sequence). These data are taken from a study of Tregs in tolerant kidney transplant recipients. Study results and limitations: Nucleotide sequences could not be compared across some patients' samples due to primer changes.

The rearrangement links TRBV15 to TRBJ2-1; D remains ambiguous. The receptor was derived from a human donor who received a combined kidney and bone marrow transplant. This specimen consisted of CD8+ T cells from blood, obtained before the transplant. CDR3 DNA: TGTGCCACCAGCAGCCTTAGCAGCAATGAGCAGTTCTTC. Translation gives CATSSLSSNEQFF.